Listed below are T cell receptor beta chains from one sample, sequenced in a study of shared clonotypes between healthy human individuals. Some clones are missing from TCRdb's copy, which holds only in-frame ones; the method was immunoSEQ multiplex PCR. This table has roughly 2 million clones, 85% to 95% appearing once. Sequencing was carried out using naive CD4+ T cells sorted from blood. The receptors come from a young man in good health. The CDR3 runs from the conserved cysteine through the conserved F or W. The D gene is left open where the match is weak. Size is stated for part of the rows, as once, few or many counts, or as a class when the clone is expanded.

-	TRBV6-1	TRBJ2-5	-	TGTGCCAGCAGTGACGCTACGGTCCAGTACTTC	CASSDATVQYF
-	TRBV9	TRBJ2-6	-	TGTGCCAGCGGAGACCGGCCCCCTGGGGCCAACGTCCTGACTTTC	CASGDRPPGANVLTF
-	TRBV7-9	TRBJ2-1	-	TGTGCCAGCAGTCCTACCGGGACTCAAGCCTACAATGAGCAGTTCTTC	CASSPTGTQAYNEQFF
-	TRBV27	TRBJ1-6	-	TGTGCCAGCAGTTTAAGGGCCTCAGTCTATAATTCACCCCTCCACTTT	CASSLRASVYNSPLHF
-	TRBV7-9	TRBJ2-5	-	TGTGCCAGCAGCTTAGGTAATGAAGAGACCCAGTACTTC	CASSLGNEETQYF
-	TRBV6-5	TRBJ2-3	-	TGTGCCAGCAGTTACCCGCAGGGACGAGTTTATTTT	CASSYPQGRVYF
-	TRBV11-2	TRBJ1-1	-	TGTGCCAGCAGCTTACAGGACAACACTGAAGCTTTCTTT	CASSLQDNTEAFF
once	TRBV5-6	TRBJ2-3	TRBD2	TGTGCCAGCAGCAGGACTAGCGGACTCACAGATACGCAGTATTTT	CASSRTSGLTDTQYF
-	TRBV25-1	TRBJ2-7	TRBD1	TGTGCCAGCAGTGAATACGGGACAGGATACGAGCAGTACTTC	CASSEYGTGYEQYF
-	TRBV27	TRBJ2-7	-	TGTGCCAGCAGTTCCCGGGACATTCCCTACGAGCAGTACTTC	CASSSRDIPYEQYF
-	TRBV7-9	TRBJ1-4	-	TGTGCCAGCAGCTCGGGGGCAACTAATGAAAAACTGTTTTTT	CASSSGATNEKLFF
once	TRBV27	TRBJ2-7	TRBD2	TGTGCCAGCAGTCAGACTAGCGGGAGGGCTAAGCAGTACTTC	CASSQTSGRAKQYF
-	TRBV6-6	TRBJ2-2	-	TGTGCCACCCAGCCCCTGTGGGGGGAGCTGTTTTTT	CATQPLWGELFF
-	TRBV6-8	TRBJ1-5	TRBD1	TGTGCCAGATCCCCAAATTCTCCAAACAGGGGCCTCGTCAATCAGCCCCAGCATTTT	CARSPNSPNRGLVNQPQHF
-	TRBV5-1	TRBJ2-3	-	TGCGCCAGCAGCTCATCGTCTGGAACAGATACGCAGTATTTT	CASSSSSGTDTQYF
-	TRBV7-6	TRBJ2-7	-	TGTGCCAGCAGCTTAGCGTCAGGAGGGACCAGCGAGCAGTACTTC	CASSLASGGTSEQYF
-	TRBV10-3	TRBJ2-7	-	TGTGCCATCAGTGAGTCCATGGCGTCCTACGAGCAGTACTTC	CAISESMASYEQYF
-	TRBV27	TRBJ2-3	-	TGTGCCAGCAGCCATAGGGGCACAGATACGCAGTATTTT	CASSHRGTDTQYF
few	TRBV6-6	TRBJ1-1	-	TGTGCCAGCAGGAATACACCGAACACTGAAGCTTTCTTT	CASRNTPNTEAFF
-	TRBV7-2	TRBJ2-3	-	TGTGCCAGCAGCTCTTTATACGGGGGCAGAGATACGCAGTATTTT	CASSSLYGGRDTQYF
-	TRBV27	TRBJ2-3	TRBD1	TGTGCCAGCAAACGGACAGGGGCCACAGATACGCAGTATTTT	CASKRTGATDTQYF
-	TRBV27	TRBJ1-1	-	TGTGCCAGCAGCCCACAGGGAAGCACTGAAGCTTTCTTT	CASSPQGSTEAFF
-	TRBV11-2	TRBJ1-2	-	TGTGCCAGCAGCTTAGAGGCGGCGTATGGCTACACCTTC	CASSLEAAYGYTF
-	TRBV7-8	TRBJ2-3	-	TGTGCCAGCAGCTTAGCGGGTGTCATGGCAGATACGCAGTATTTT	CASSLAGVMADTQYF
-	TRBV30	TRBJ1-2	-	TGTGCCTGGAGTCTTGAGGGGAACTATGGCTACACCTTC	CAWSLEGNYGYTF
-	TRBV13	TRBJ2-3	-	TGTGCCAGCAGCTTAGGACGCACAGATACGCAGTATTTT	CASSLGRTDTQYF
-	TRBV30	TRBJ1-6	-	TGTGCCTGGGACCCGAATTCACCCCTCCACTTT	CAWDPNSPLHF
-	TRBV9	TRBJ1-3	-	TGTGCCAGCAGCTTAGGGTTTGTAGAAAACACCATATATTTT	CASSLGFVENTIYF
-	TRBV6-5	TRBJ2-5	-	TGTGCCAGCAGTTACGCGGGGAAACAAGAGACCCAGTACTTC	CASSYAGKQETQYF
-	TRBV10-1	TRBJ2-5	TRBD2	TGCGCCAGCAGTGAGTCCGCGGGAGGGCCGCGAGAGACCCAGTACTTC	CASSESAGGPRETQYF
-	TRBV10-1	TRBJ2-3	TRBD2	TGCGCCAGCAGTGAGGGGATAGCGGGAGCAGATACGCAGTATTTT	CASSEGIAGADTQYF
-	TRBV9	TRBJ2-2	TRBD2	TGTGCCAGCAGCATTAGCGGGCACACCGGGGAGCTGTTTTTT	CASSISGHTGELFF
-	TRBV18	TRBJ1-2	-	TGTGCCAGCTCACCTCGGACACTTGCTTCCACCTTC	CASSPRTLASTF
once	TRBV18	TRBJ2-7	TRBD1	TGTGCCAGCTCACCAGAGGGACAGGGCGGCTACGAGCAGTACTTC	CASSPEGQGGYEQYF
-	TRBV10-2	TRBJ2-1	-	TGCGCCAGCAACGACCGGAGCTCCTACAATGAGCAGTTCTTC	CASNDRSSYNEQFF
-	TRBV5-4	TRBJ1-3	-	TGTGCCAGCAGCTTGGACACCCTCTCTGGAAACACCATATATTTT	CASSLDTLSGNTIYF